A single sample gave rise to the 21 T cell receptor beta chains below, sequenced in a study of CD8+ T cells in alopecia areata. cDNA prepared by RNA extraction and subsequent reverse transcription served as the template for sequencing. TCRdb's copy holds only in-frame clones and misses some; the assay was immunoSEQ multiplex PCR. The table includes some 150,000 clones, 45% to 55% detected once. The material sequenced was CD8+ T cells sorted from blood, taken at week 0. These receptors all come from a human donor with alopecia areata.

This clone was found a few times. The V call is TRBV29-1, the J call TRBJ2-7; TRBD2 matches at 9 bases. J lost 2 bases, V lost 5 bases, and 4 bases had no gene match. Germline V lookup: CDR1 SQVTM, CDR2 ANQGSEA. The CDR3 has 13 residues. The CDR3 DNA follows: TGCAGCGTTACGAGGACTAGCGCCTACGAGCAGTACTTC. It encodes CSVTRTSAYEQYF.

The J gene is TRBJ1-2, the V gene TRBV9, with 7 bases aligning to TRBD1. V shed 3 bases and J 3 bases; nucleotides not matched to a gene: 5. The CDR3 sequence is 14 residues long. Germline values: CDR1 SGDLS, CDR2 YYNGEE. The CDR3 sequence: CASSARQGHYGYTF. CDR3 sequence (DNA): TGTGCCAGCAGCGCCCGACAGGGTCACTATGGCTACACCTTC.

The table lists this clone with a few counts. The CDR3 region is CASSLVGGRDTQYF. CDR3 DNA sequence: TGTGCCAGCAGCTTAGTGGGAGGACGGGATACGCAGTATTTT. The chain recombines TRBV11-2 with TRBJ2-3; D perhaps matches TRBD2 (6 bases). V gave up 1 base and J gave up 6 bases, with 11 bases separating them. The CDR3 totals 14 residues. Germline V gene lookup returns CDR1 SGHAT and CDR2 FQNNGV.

This clone has just one count. The V call is TRBV4-3, the J call TRBJ1-2; no reliable D call. This CDR3 has 16 residues. V was trimmed by 0 bases and J by 5 bases, leaving 16 bases between them. Germline V gives CDR1 LGHNA, CDR2 YSLEER. CDR3 loop: CASSQDSSAQPYGYTF. CDR3 in DNA: TGCGCCAGCAGCCAAGATTCGTCCGCCCAGCCTTATGGCTACACCTTC.

The genes are TRBV2 and TRBJ2-7, with unresolved D. The V gene's germline CDR1 is SNHLY and CDR2 FYNNEI. The CDR3 covers 15 residues. V lost 7 bases, J lost 2 bases, and 18 bases lay in between. CDR3 amino acids: CASTVRDRVAYEQYF. The DNA of the CDR3 is TGTGCCAGCACTGTCCGCGATCGGGTCGCCTACGAGCAGTACTTC.

The chain combines TRBV27 with TRBJ1-6; maybe TRBD1 (6 bases). Trimming cost V 5 bases and J 6 bases, with 11 bases left between them. CDR3 length: 14 amino acids. Germline V gene sequence: CDR1 MNHEY, CDR2 SMNVEV (reference sequence). In DNA form, the CDR3 reads TGTGCCAGCAGTCCCACAGGGATTAATTCACCCCTCCACTTT. Its protein product is CASSPTGINSPLHF.

Details on this clone: The same CDR3 can be traced to other DNA sequences in this sample. The chain employs TRBV5-6 and TRBJ2-1; a weak D match, TRBD2 (5 bases). CDR1 and CDR2 from the germline V gene are SGHDT and YYEEEE. This CDR3 region has 13 residues. V was cut by 0 bases and J by 6 bases, with 7 bases left in between. The CDR3 loop reads CASSLGAGNEQFF. CDR3 DNA sequence: TGTGCCAGCAGCTTGGGCGCGGGCAATGAGCAGTTCTTC. The whole variable domain, filled in from reference TRBV5-6 and TRBJ2-1, reads DAGVTQSPTHLIKTRGQQVTLRCSPKSGHDTVSWYQQALGQGPQFIFQYYEEEERQRGNFPDRFSGHQFPNYSSELNVNALLLGDSALYLCASSLGAGNEQFFGPGTRLTVL.

Note on this clone: Additional DNA sequences in this sample encode the identical CDR3. The CDR3 DNA follows: TGTGCCTGGAGCTCAGGGTACGAGCAGTACTTC. Protein sequence: CAWSSGYEQYF. This chain links TRBV30 with TRBJ2-7, with a possible D match to TRBD1 (5 bases). V dropped 3 bases and J dropped 4 bases, with 7 bases sitting between them. CDR3 length equals 11 residues. CDR1 is GTSNPN, CDR2 SVGIG, per germline (reference sequence).

Only a few counts were recorded for this clone. V and J are TRBV7-2 and TRBJ1-2; TRBD1 aligns across 10 bases. CDR3 length: 15 amino acids. V lost 4 bases to trimming and J lost 4 bases; unmatched junction nucleotides: 6. Germline CDR1 SGHTA, CDR2 FQGNSA. In DNA form, the CDR3 reads TGTGCCAGCAGCTCCTCGGGGACAGGGGCCTATGGCTACACCTTC. This encodes CASSSSGTGAYGYTF.

This clone was seen only once. This sample also contains other DNA sequences that code for the same CDR3. The chain carries TRBV30 and TRBJ2-7; the D gene could be TRBD1 or TRBD2 (5 bases each). V gave up 2 bases and J gave up 0 bases, with 8 bases separating them. The germline gives CDR1 GTSNPN, CDR2 SVGIG (reference sequence). The CDR3 runs 13 residues. The CDR3 coding sequence is TGTGCCTGGAGTCCAGGGACCTCCTACGAGCAGTACTTC. Translated, it gives CAWSPGTSYEQYF.

This chain connects TRBV5-1 to TRBJ2-5; TRBD2 matches at 8 bases. V was clipped by 1 base and J by 5 bases; unmatched bases: 4. This CDR3 contains 14 residues. CDR1 SGHRS and CDR2 YFSETQ come from the germline V gene. CDR3 protein: CASSLSGGLETQYF. CDR3 sequence (DNA): TGCGCCAGCAGCTTGAGCGGGGGCTTGGAGACCCAGTACTTC.

J is TRBJ1-4 and V is TRBV27; TRBD1 matches 7 bases. The CDR3 loop spans 16 amino acids. CDR1 is MNHEY, CDR2 SMNVEV, per germline (reference sequence). J gave up 6 bases and V 1 base, and 8 bases lay outside the gene matches. Written as DNA, the CDR3 is TGTGCCAGCAGTTTATATCAGGGGGAGGTCGATGAAAAACTGTTTTTT. Encoded protein: CASSLYQGEVDEKLFF.

The CDR3 loop is CASSSRRVLGDTEAFF. The CDR3 bases are TGTGCCAGCAGCTCCCGAAGGGTCTTGGGGGACACTGAAGCTTTCTTT. This rearrangement joins TRBV13 to TRBJ1-1; D may be TRBD1 (5 bases). The ends were cut back, 4 bases at V and 3 bases at J, with 18 bases in the middle. The CDR3 has 16 residues. Germline loops: CDR1 PRHDT, CDR2 FYEKMQ (reference sequence).

This clone was counted only a few times. The rearrangement uses TRBV11-2 and TRBJ2-1; D ambiguous. This CDR3 has 15 residues. Germline V gene sequence: CDR1 SGHAT, CDR2 FQNNGV. The V and J ends lost 1 base and 0 bases respectively, with 7 bases between them. The CDR3, as DNA: TGTGCCAGCAGCTTAGCGGGCGACTCCTACAATGAGCAGTTCTTC. Amino acid sequence: CASSLAGDSYNEQFF.

The V gene is TRBV7-9, the J gene TRBJ2-7, with D unresolved. Trimming cost V 5 bases and J 3 bases, with 11 bases left between them. The V gene's germline CDR1 is SEHNR and CDR2 FQNEAQ (reference sequence). This CDR3 has 13 residues. The DNA for the CDR3 is TGTGCCAGCAGCCCTAGTAGAAACTACGAGCAGTACTTC. Its protein is CASSPSRNYEQYF.

The chain joins TRBV19 to TRBJ2-5; 8 bases map to TRBD2. CDR3 length: 13 residues. CDR1 LNHDA and CDR2 SQIVND come from the germline V gene (reference sequence). V was pared by 7 bases and J by 5 bases, with 6 bases of the junction left unmatched. CDR3 coding DNA: TGTGCCAGTACCCCAGCGGGGGATGAGACCCAGTACTTC. Its protein product is CASTPAGDETQYF.

This sequence joins TRBV30 and TRBJ1-2; D is unclear. This CDR3 is built from 13 residues. Germline values: CDR1 GTSNPN, CDR2 SVGIG (reference sequence). V lost 5 bases, J lost 6 bases, and 16 bases lay in between. The DNA of the CDR3 is TGTGCCTGGGTCATAGCAGGAATCCATGGCTACACCTTC. Residues: CAWVIAGIHGYTF.

This clone was observed a handful of times. Other nucleotide sequences in the sample specify the same CDR3. The V call is TRBV29-1, the J call TRBJ2-3, with D perhaps matching TRBD1 (5 bases). Germline-derived CDR1 and CDR2 are SQVTM and ANQGSEA. This CDR3 region has 11 residues. Trimming took 3 bases from V and 6 from J, leaving 7 bases between them. The CDR3: CSVDRGDTQYF. The CDR3 bases are TGCAGCGTTGATAGGGGTGATACGCAGTATTTT.

V and J are TRBV5-6 and TRBJ1-6; D perhaps matches TRBD1 (6 bases). The germline V gene encodes CDR1 SGHDT and CDR2 YYEEEE. There are 15 residues in the CDR3. V lost 0 bases and J 10 bases, leaving 14 bases between the germline ends. The CDR3 DNA is TGTGCCAGCAGCTTGGATCGTGACAGGAGGTCACCCCTCCACTTT. Translation gives CASSLDRDRRSPLHF.

This clone has only a few counts. This sequence joins TRBV4-1 and TRBJ2-7; no clear D gene. The germline gives CDR1 MGHRA, CDR2 YSYEKL. This CDR3 is 14 amino acids long. With 0 bases removed from V and 6 bases from J, the gap between germline ends came to 12 bases. CDR3 loop: CASSQESGASEQYF. The CDR3 region has the DNA TGCGCCAGCAGCCAAGAATCAGGCGCTTCCGAGCAGTACTTC.

This clone is medium-sized. The chain joins TRBV10-1 to TRBJ2-1; 13 positions match TRBD2. There are 15 residues in the CDR3. Germline CDR1 reads WNHNN; CDR2 reads SYGVQD (reference sequence). V shed 0 bases and J 7 bases; nucleotides not matched to a gene: 0. The DNA of the CDR3 is TGCGCCAGCAGTGAGTCGACTAGCGGGGGGAATGAGCAGTTCTTC. Translation gives CASSESTSGGNEQFF.